Listed here are 16 T cell receptor beta chains from one sample, sequenced in a study of Graves' ophthalmopathy and Graves' hyperthyroidism. Amplified TCR beta CDR3 regions were obtained using RNA transcripts as template. HTBI-primed first-round RT-PCR preceded second-round multiplex PCR. TCRdb redid the calling of the multiplex PCR reads with MiXCR, one entry per CDR3 protein. The sample shows about 400,000 distinct CDR3 sequences, about 17% of them seen only once. Sequencing was carried out using peripheral blood. The receptor source for this set is a woman between 18 and 29 years old with Graves' ophthalmopathy.

This clonotype was recorded at least ten times. V gene TRBV19 combines with J gene TRBJ1-5, with D tentatively TRBD1 (6 bases). Germline lookup yields CDR1 LNHDA and CDR2 SQIVND (reference sequence). The CDR3 loop spans 14 amino acids. V was clipped by 3 bases and J by 7 bases, with 13 bases between them. The CDR3 region has the DNA TGTGCCAGTAGTATGGGTCAGGGGATGCAGCCCCAGCATTTT. Residues: CASSMGQGMQPQHF.

To note about this clonotype: A much larger clone lies one base from this, so it may be a read error. The J gene is TRBJ1-2, the V gene TRBV28, with a tentative D call TRBD1 (6 bases). Germline V lookup: CDR1 MDHEN, CDR2 SYDVKM. Trimming took 2 bases from V and 4 from J, leaving 14 bases between them. CDR3 size: 15 residues. This CDR3 reads CASSLTGGGGYGYTF. CDR3 nucleotide sequence: TGTGCCAGCAGTTTAACGGGGGGCGGAGGCTATGGCTACACCTTC.

J is TRBJ2-7 and V is TRBV20-1; 9 bases are a match to TRBD2. Germline CDR1 DFQATT, CDR2 SNEGSKA (reference sequence). J gave up 12 bases and V 6 bases, and 9 bases lay outside the gene matches. The CDR3 consists of 11 residues. CDR3 nucleotides: TGCAGTGCCAACACGGCGGGAGGGCCGTACTTC. This encodes CSANTAGGPYF.

This clonotype was detected ten times or more. The gene calls are TRBV28 and TRBJ1-2; maybe TRBD1 (6 bases). The CDR3 has 14 residues. The germline V gene has CDR1 MDHEN and CDR2 SYDVKM. Trimming removed 5 bases from V and 2 bases from J, with 12 bases in between. The DNA for the CDR3 is TGTGCCAGCAGTCCCCGGACAGAGAACTATGGCTACACCTTC. Translation gives CASSPRTENYGYTF.

This clonotype was counted many times. The rearrangement links TRBV29-1 to TRBJ2-7; D is perhaps TRBD1 or TRBD2 (6 bases each). V lost 1 base and J lost 3, with 19 bases in between. Germline V gives CDR1 SQVTM, CDR2 ANQGSEA. This CDR3 has 16 residues. The CDR3 bases are TGCAGCGTTGAAGGGGGGGCGGACAGTTCCTTCTACGAGCAGTACTTC. This translates into CSVEGGADSSFYEQYF.

This clonotype was detected many times. The gene calls are TRBV11-1 and TRBJ2-6; 8 nucleotides match TRBD1. The trim removed 5 bases at V and 1 base at J, leaving 7 bases unmatched. This CDR3 contains 17 residues. Per germline, CDR1 SGHAT and CDR2 FQDESV (reference sequence). CDR3 amino acids: CASSIGTGFSGANVLTF. The DNA of the CDR3 is TGTGCCAGCAGCATTGGGACAGGCTTTTCTGGGGCCAACGTCCTGACTTTC.

This clonotype was seen many times. V is TRBV12-3 or TRBV12-4 and J is TRBJ2-2; either TRBD1 or TRBD2 may supply D (5 bases each). CDR3 size: 15 residues. V was shortened by 6 bases and J by 4 bases, with 15 bases between the two germline ends. CDR3 DNA sequence: TGTGCCAGCAGCTTGGGACCGCCGGGCACCGGGGAGCTGTTTTTT. Translating gives CASSLGPPGTGELFF.

This clonotype was counted many times. The rearrangement links TRBV7-2 to TRBJ1-6, with 7 nucleotides matching TRBD1. Germline V gene lookup returns CDR1 SGHTA and CDR2 FQGNSA. This CDR3 has 17 amino acids. Losses at the gene ends were 5 bases for V and 0 bases for J; bases not matched to a gene: 7. The CDR3 region has the DNA TGTGCCAGCAGCCCCGACAGGGCTAGCTCCTATAATTCACCCCTCCACTTT. It translates to CASSPDRASSYNSPLHF.

The rearrangement uses TRBV6-1 and TRBJ2-7; TRBD1 matches at 10 bases. This CDR3 has 14 amino acids. V dropped 1 base and J dropped 5; count of bases not matched to a gene: 2. Germline CDR1 MNHNS, CDR2 SASEGT. CDR3: CASSEGQGADEQYF. The CDR3 DNA follows: TGTGCCAGCAGTGAAGGACAGGGGGCAGACGAGCAGTACTTC.

The CDR3 loop is CASGQGLRGYTF. CDR3 coding DNA: TGTGCCAGCGGACAGGGGTTGAGGGGCTACACCTTC. V and J are TRBV27 and TRBJ1-2; 9 nucleotides line up with TRBD1. The CDR3 is made up of 12 amino acids. V was clipped by 8 bases and J by 8 bases; unmatched bases: 6. Germline loops: CDR1 MNHEY, CDR2 SMNVEV (reference sequence).

There are many counts of this clonotype. The chain combines TRBV28 with TRBJ1-1; the D gene is possibly TRBD1 (6 bases). CDR1 is MDHEN and CDR2 is SYDVKM in the germline V gene. The CDR3 sequence is 17 residues long. V gave up 3 bases and J gave up 2 bases, with 19 bases separating them. The CDR3: CASSFLQGSRENTEAFF. The CDR3 DNA is TGTGCCAGCAGTTTTCTTCAGGGGAGTAGGGAAAACACTGAAGCTTTCTTT.

This clonotype was observed many times. The chain recombines TRBV24-1 with TRBJ2-4; weak D call: TRBD2 (5 bases). Germline V CDR1 and CDR2: KGHDR, SFDVKD. This CDR3 is built from 15 residues. The V gene lost 5 bases and the J gene lost 0 bases, with 10 bases spanning the gap. This CDR3 is CATSVREGAKNIQYF. The CDR3 nucleotides read TGTGCCACCAGTGTCAGAGAGGGAGCCAAAAACATTCAGTACTTC.

At least ten counts were recorded for this clonotype. V usage is TRBV12-3 or TRBV12-4 and J usage is TRBJ1-1, with 9 bases fitting TRBD1. With V trimmed by 9 bases and J by 2 bases, 10 bases remained unmatched. The CDR3 covers 15 residues. The CDR3 region is CASSRPGQGNTEAFF. The CDR3 DNA sequence: TGTGCCAGTAGCCGTCCGGGACAGGGAAACACTGAAGCTTTCTTT.

This clonotype was picked up many times. V and J are TRBV29-1 and TRBJ2-5; weak D call: TRBD2 (6 bases). Germline CDR1 and CDR2: SQVTM and ANQGSEA. The V end was cut by 7 bases, the J end by 4 bases, with 10 bases between. The CDR3 runs 11 residues. The CDR3 sequence is CSGGGIETQYF. The CDR3 DNA sequence: TGCAGCGGTGGAGGGATAGAGACCCAGTACTTC.

This clonotype was counted at least ten times. This chain links TRBV3-1 with TRBJ1-1; no definite D call. CDR3 length: 14 residues. The germline V gene encodes CDR1 LGHDT and CDR2 YNNKEL (reference sequence). Between the trimmed V and J ends, which lost 5 bases and 4 bases, there was a span of 14 bases. CDR3 residues: CASSDLTDPTEAFF. CDR3 DNA: TGTGCCAGCAGCGACCTCACGGACCCCACTGAAGCTTTCTTT. Based on the CDR3 plus reference TRBV3-1 and TRBJ1-1, the full variable domain is DTAVSQTPKYLVTQMGNDKSIKCEQNLGHDTMYWYKQDSKKFLKIMFSYNNKELIINETVPNRFSPKSPDKAHLNLHINSLELGDSAVYFCASSDLTDPTEAFFGQGTRLTVV.

The CDR3 here is CASSLDYRNSPLHF. The DNA for the CDR3 is TGTGCCAGCAGCTTAGATTACAGGAATTCACCCCTCCACTTT. V and J are TRBV7-2 and TRBJ1-6; D might be TRBD1 (5 bases). This CDR3 contains 14 residues. Per germline, CDR1 SGHTA and CDR2 FQGNSA. V lost 1 base, J lost 7 bases, and 8 bases lay in between. Full variable domain (rest looked up from reference TRBV7-2 and TRBJ1-6): GAGVSQSPSNKVTEKGKDVELRCDPISGHTALYWYRQSLGQGLEFLIYFQGNSAPDKSGLPSDRFSAERTGGSVSTLTIQRTQQEDSAVYLCASSLDYRNSPLHFGNGTRLTVT.